Presented here are 25 T cell receptor beta chains from one specimen sequenced in a study of blood T cell repertoires in COVID-19. Sequenced by immunoSEQ multiplex PCR; TCRdb stores in-frame clones only, minus some. The sample yields about 40,000 clones, 88% seen once. Sequencing used peripheral blood. The receptors were sampled from a woman in her seventies with acute or convalescent COVID-19.

The CDR3 region is CATSDPRFEEQFF. CDR3 bases: TGTGCCACCAGTGACCCCCGCTTCGAGGAGCAGTTCTTC. V gene TRBV24-1 combines with J gene TRBJ2-1; D is undetermined. Germline loops: CDR1 KGHDR, CDR2 SFDVKD. Trimming left V 4 bases short and J 10 bases short, with 13 bases between. This CDR3 is built from 13 residues.

The count of this clone is one. This chain joins TRBV18 and TRBJ1-2; the D gene is possibly TRBD1 (5 bases). The CDR3 loop spans 14 amino acids. From germline, CDR1 is KGHSH and CDR2 LQKENI. The V gene lost 6 bases and the J gene lost 4 bases, with 15 bases spanning the gap. This CDR3 reads CASSDTTDPYGYTF. The CDR3 DNA reads as TGTGCCAGCTCCGATACGACAGATCCCTATGGCTACACCTTC.

This clone was counted a single time. The chain joins TRBV18 to TRBJ1-1; D might be TRBD1 (6 bases). There are 15 residues in the CDR3. Germline V lookup: CDR1 KGHSH, CDR2 LQKENI. V lost 4 bases and J lost 0, with 12 bases in between. CDR3 loop: CASSRGGGLNTEAFF. Here the CDR3 DNA reads TGTGCCAGCTCACGCGGCGGGGGGCTGAACACTGAAGCTTTCTTT.

There are a few counts of this clone. This chain connects TRBV10-3 to TRBJ1-2; possible D gene TRBD1, 5 bases. CDR3 length: 14 amino acids. Germline V gene data show CDR1 as ENHRY and CDR2 as SYGVKD. V dropped 7 bases and J dropped 4 bases, with 16 bases sitting between them. The CDR3, as DNA: TGTGCCATCAACCCCACAGGAGACTTCTATGGCTACACCTTC. This translates into CAINPTGDFYGYTF.

The chain couples TRBV3-1 (or the pseudogene TRBV3-2) to TRBJ2-2, with D hard to call. CDR3 length equals 13 residues. V lost 2 bases and J lost 6, with 7 bases in between. Per germline, CDR1 LGHDT and CDR2 YNNKEL (reference sequence). CDR3 in DNA: TGTGCCAGCAGCCAAATAGTAGCCGGGGAGCTGTTTTTT. Amino acids: CASSQIVAGELFF.

This chain uses TRBV10-3 with TRBJ2-1, with a weak D call TRBD2 (5 bases). The CDR3 contains 18 residues. V was clipped by 3 bases and J by 5 bases, with 23 bases between them. Germline CDR1 ENHRY, CDR2 SYGVKD. Here the CDR3 reads CAISDSIMRTLGNNEQFF. DNA of the CDR3: TGTGCCATCAGTGATAGCATTATGCGGACTCTCGGCAACAATGAGCAGTTCTTC.

The chain is built from TRBV11-2 and TRBJ2-5; 13 bases are a match to TRBD2. V shed 5 bases, J shed 7 bases, and the junction held 10 bases outside the gene matches. Per the germline V gene, CDR1 is SGHAT and CDR2 is FQNNGV. CDR3 length: 16 amino acids. In DNA form, the CDR3 reads TGTGCCAGCAGCCTTTGGACTAGCGGGGGCCTGGGGACCCAGTACTTC. This translates into CASSLWTSGGLGTQYF.

The V gene is TRBV5-1, the J gene TRBJ2-1; D uncertain. The germline gives CDR1 SGHRS, CDR2 YFSETQ. The V and J ends lost 0 bases and 7 bases respectively, with 14 bases between them. CDR3 length: 15 residues. CDR3: CASSLVGGELNEQFF. The CDR3 nucleotides are TGCGCCAGCAGCTTGGTTGGCGGAGAGTTGAATGAGCAGTTCTTC.

J is TRBJ2-1 and V is TRBV9; unclear D gene. Germline V CDR1 and CDR2: SGDLS, YYNGEE. The V and J ends lost 2 bases and 3 bases respectively, with 12 bases between them. This CDR3 is 15 amino acids long. CDR3 protein: CASSVGTTLYNEQFF. CDR3 sequence (DNA): TGTGCCAGCAGCGTTGGCACTACCCTCTACAATGAGCAGTTCTTC.

This clone was observed once. The rearrangement uses TRBV29-1 and TRBJ2-6; 10 nucleotides match TRBD1. Trimming cost V 3 bases and J 4 bases; bases outside gene matches: 6. Germline values: CDR1 SQVTM, CDR2 ANQGSEA. The CDR3 contains 16 residues. The DNA of the CDR3 is TGCAGCGTTGAGGCCGGGACAGGGGCCGGGGCCAACGTCCTGACTTTC. Translation: CSVEAGTGAGANVLTF.

The chain carries TRBV18 and TRBJ1-5, with D unclear. Trimming pared 6 bases from V and 2 bases from J, leaving 17 bases between. CDR3 size: 16 residues. Germline V gene data show CDR1 as KGHSH and CDR2 as LQKENI. CDR3 sequence (DNA): TGTGCCAGCTCTCCTCAGTTGCCCCATGGCAATCAGCCCCAGCATTTT. Its translation: CASSPQLPHGNQPQHF. The entire variable domain, with the rest obtained from reference TRBV18 and TRBJ1-5, is as follows: NAGVMQNPRHLVRRRGQEARLRCSPMKGHSHVYWYRQLPEEGLKFMVYLQKENIIDESGMPKERFSAEFPKEGPSILRIQQVVRGDSAAYFCASSPQLPHGNQPQHFGDGTRLSIL.

CDR3 residues: CASSSGGAGETQYF. DNA of the CDR3: TGTGCCAGCAGCAGCGGGGGGGCGGGAGAGACCCAGTACTTC. The chain joins TRBV28 to TRBJ2-5, with 10 bases matching TRBD2. Germline-derived CDR1 and CDR2 are MDHEN and SYDVKM. Trimming took 6 bases from V and 4 from J; bases not matched to a gene: 5. The CDR3 has 14 amino acids. The variable domain in full, completed from reference TRBV28 and TRBJ2-5, reads DVKVTQSSRYLVKRTGEKVFLECVQDMDHENMFWYRQDPGLGLRLIYFSYDVKMKEKGDIPEGYSVSREKKERFSLILESASTNQTSMYLCASSSGGAGETQYFGPGTRLLVL.

The chain combines TRBV10-3 with TRBJ2-1, with 11 bases matching TRBD2. Germline lookup yields CDR1 ENHRY and CDR2 SYGVKD. The CDR3 has 17 residues. J lost 9 bases, V lost 3 bases, and 13 bases had no gene match. This CDR3 is CAISDPLTSGVSGEQFF. The CDR3 DNA sequence: TGTGCCATCAGTGATCCCCTGACTAGCGGGGTATCGGGTGAGCAGTTCTTC.

The gene calls are TRBV2 and TRBJ2-3, with a possible D match to TRBD2 (5 bases). The CDR3 extends over 14 amino acids. Germline lookup yields CDR1 SNHLY and CDR2 FYNNEI. The ends were cut back, 7 bases at V and 5 bases at J, with 16 bases in the middle. This CDR3 reads CASILSATQDTQYF. In DNA form, the CDR3 reads TGTGCCAGCATCCTTAGCGCCACTCAAGATACGCAGTATTTT.

The chain is built from TRBV10-3 and TRBJ2-1; 11 positions agree with TRBD1. V shed 3 bases, J shed 8 bases, and the junction held 3 bases outside the gene matches. The CDR3 is 14 amino acids. CDR1 is ENHRY, CDR2 SYGVKD, per germline. Here the CDR3 reads CAISDGTGGDEQFF. DNA of the CDR3: TGTGCCATCAGTGATGGGACAGGGGGGGATGAGCAGTTCTTC.

The chain links TRBV10-2 to TRBJ2-1, with 8 positions matching TRBD2. Per germline, CDR1 WSHSY and CDR2 SAAADI. V trimming: 8 bases; J trimming: 9 bases; junction bases outside the gene matches: 9. This CDR3 is built from 13 residues. This chain's CDR3 is CASRTAGEPEQFF. For the CDR3, the DNA is TGCGCCAGCCGGACAGCGGGGGAGCCTGAGCAGTTCTTC.

This chain connects TRBV28 to TRBJ1-6; a weak D match, TRBD1 (5 bases). V gave up 8 bases and J gave up 8 bases, with 13 bases separating them. The CDR3 has 13 amino acids. Germline V lookup: CDR1 MDHEN, CDR2 SYDVKM. CDR3 coding DNA: TGTGCCAGCGGGGCCGTCGACGATTCACCCCTCCACTTT. Its protein product is CASGAVDDSPLHF.

This chain joins TRBV27 and TRBJ2-3, with D possibly matching TRBD1 (5 bases). The CDR3 is made up of 16 amino acids. Per the germline V gene, CDR1 is MNHEY and CDR2 is SMNVEV (reference sequence). V was shortened by 4 bases and J by 0 bases, with 14 bases between the two germline ends. The CDR3 coding sequence is TGTGCCAGCAGTTACACTGGGCAGGGAAGCACAGATACGCAGTATTTT. Translating gives CASSYTGQGSTDTQYF.

The chain combines TRBV29-1 with TRBJ1-2; TRBD1 aligns across 8 bases. The CDR3 has 14 residues. CDR1 and CDR2 (germline): SQVTM, ANQGSEA. With V trimmed by 5 bases and J by 4 bases, 9 bases remained unmatched. The CDR3 is CSVFTKDRVYGYTF. CDR3 nucleotides: TGCAGCGTTTTTACTAAGGACAGGGTCTATGGCTACACCTTC.

The V call is TRBV29-1, the J call TRBJ1-2, with D uncertain. Trimming removed 8 bases at V and 7 bases at J, with 11 bases between. The CDR3 runs to 10 residues. Per germline, CDR1 SQVTM and CDR2 ANQGSEA. The CDR3 sequence is CSQSSGGYTF. CDR3 DNA: TGCAGCCAGTCCTCGGGTGGCTACACCTTC.

This chain joins TRBV9 and TRBJ2-5; 10 bases line up with TRBD2. The germline V gene has CDR1 SGDLS and CDR2 YYNGEE. Losses at the gene ends were 0 bases for V and 5 bases for J; bases not matched to a gene: 7. This CDR3 has 16 amino acids. The CDR3 reads CASSVAPSGGDETQYF. DNA of the CDR3: TGTGCCAGCAGCGTAGCCCCTAGCGGGGGAGACGAGACCCAGTACTTC. Supplemented by reference TRBV9 and TRBJ2-5, the full variable domain reads DSGVTQTPKHLITATGQRVTLRCSPRSGDLSVYWYQQSLDQGLQFLIQYYNGEERAKGNILERFSAQQFPDLHSELNLSSLELGDSALYFCASSVAPSGGDETQYFGPGTRLLVL.

A remark on this clone: This CDR3 fails to terminate in the conserved phenylalanine or tryptophan, so it likely reflects a read error. Because the CDR3's place on the DNA is in doubt, the DNA is left out and the CDR3 is given as listed by TCRdb. CDR3 loop: CASSWGGTGRDL. This rearrangement joins TRBV5-6 to TRBJ2-7; the table's D call, TRBD1, was not checked against the DNA. The germline V gene encodes CDR1 SGHDT and CDR2 YYEEEE. The CDR3 is 12 residues long, counting both termini.

This chain links TRBV5-1 with TRBJ2-2, with D possibly TRBD2 on 5 matching bases. Deletions cut 4 bases from V and 0 bases from J, with 10 bases between. Germline assignment: CDR1 SGHRS and CDR2 YFSETQ. The length of the CDR3 is 15 residues. DNA for the CDR3: TGCGCCAGCAGCGAGGGCAGGCCGAACACCGGGGAGCTGTTTTTT. It specifies CASSEGRPNTGELFF.

The gene calls are TRBV6-5 and TRBJ1-1, with D unresolved. This CDR3 contains 15 residues. Trimming cost V 5 bases and J 3 bases, with 16 bases left between them. Germline CDR1 and CDR2: MNHEY and SVGAGI. The CDR3 DNA reads as TGTGCCAGCAGTCGAAGCGGGCCTCCGGACACTGAAGCTTTCTTT. It codes for CASSRSGPPDTEAFF.

The chain joins TRBV4-2 to TRBJ2-2, with 10 bases identical to TRBD2. This CDR3 region has 15 residues. CDR1 is LGHNA, CDR2 YNFKEQ, per germline. The V segment lost 0 bases and the J segment 8 bases; nucleotides outside the gene matches: 3. The CDR3 DNA reads as TGTGCCAGCAGCCAAGAGCTAGCGGGAGTGGGGGAGCTGTTTTTT. Its translation is CASSQELAGVGELFF.